What follows are 23 T cell receptor beta chains derived from one specimen sequenced in a study of blood T cell repertoires in COVID-19. Profiling relied on immunoSEQ multiplex PCR, and the TCRdb table lists in-frame clones only, not all of them. The data contain fewer than 110,000 clones, approximately 90% of them singletons. What was sequenced was peripheral blood. The receptor set was obtained from a man aged 50 or older with active or convalescent COVID-19.

The chain employs TRBV5-6 and TRBJ1-3; tentatively, D is TRBD1 (5 bases). The V end was cut by 7 bases, the J end by 1 base, with 12 bases between. The germline gives CDR1 SGHDT, CDR2 YYEEEE. The CDR3 is 14 amino acids. The CDR3 reads CASDLGGSGNTIYF. CDR3 DNA: TGTGCCAGCGATCTGGGGGGGTCTGGAAACACCATATATTTT.

The chain couples TRBV5-4 to TRBJ1-1, with 10 bases that match TRBD1. This CDR3 comprises 17 residues. CDR1 and CDR2 from the germline V gene are SGHNT and YYREEE (reference sequence). With 2 bases clipped from V and 0 bases from J, the junction kept 7 bases outside the gene matches. The CDR3 region is CASSFETGGVMNTEAFF. The CDR3 coding sequence is TGTGCCAGCAGCTTTGAGACAGGGGGCGTTATGAACACTGAAGCTTTCTTT.

This chain connects TRBV18 to TRBJ1-5; D remains ambiguous. The CDR3 runs to 13 residues. Trimming removed 6 bases at V and 3 bases at J, with 9 bases between. Germline V gene data show CDR1 as KGHSH and CDR2 as LQKENI. CDR3: CASSPSFNQPQHF. The DNA of the CDR3 is TGTGCCAGCTCCCCGAGTTTCAATCAGCCCCAGCATTTT.

J is TRBJ1-5 and V is TRBV5-1; 7 nucleotides agree with TRBD1. Germline lookup yields CDR1 SGHRS and CDR2 YFSETQ. With 4 bases clipped from V and 5 bases from J, the junction kept 3 bases outside the gene matches. The CDR3 has 13 residues. The CDR3 sequence: CASSAQGDQPQHF. The CDR3 DNA reads TGCGCCAGCAGCGCGCAGGGGGATCAGCCCCAGCATTTT.

The J gene is TRBJ2-3, the V gene TRBV23-1; the match to TRBD2 covers 8 bases. TRBV23-1 is flagged as an ORF with uncertain function. The CDR3 totals 17 residues. V shed 0 bases and J 0 bases; nucleotides not matched to a gene: 5. CDR3: CASSQSQRGPSTDTQYF. The CDR3 bases are TGCGCCAGCAGTCAATCGCAGCGGGGGCCTAGCACAGATACGCAGTATTTT.

The gene calls are TRBV15 and TRBJ1-4, with a tentative D call TRBD1 (6 bases). V lost 3 bases and J lost 10, with 18 bases in between. The CDR3 consists of 15 residues. CDR1 and CDR2 (germline): LNHNV, YYDKDF (reference sequence). The CDR3 DNA follows: TGTGCCACCAGCAGGATCCGGGACAAGTACGCAAAACTGTTTTTT. Amino acids: CATSRIRDKYAKLFF.

The genes are TRBV27 and TRBJ2-1; TRBD1 agrees at 8 bases. Germline CDR1 and CDR2: MNHEY and SMNVEV (reference sequence). J gave up 6 bases and V 6 bases, and 7 bases lay outside the gene matches. The CDR3 length is 14 residues. CDR3: CASRRLQGGNEQFF. CDR3 nucleotide sequence: TGTGCCAGCAGGAGATTACAGGGGGGCAATGAGCAGTTCTTC.

This chain links TRBV14 with TRBJ2-7, with 9 bases identical to TRBD2. J gave up 4 bases and V 3 bases, and 13 bases lay outside the gene matches. The CDR3 is 17 amino acids. Germline V gene lookup returns CDR1 SGHDN and CDR2 FVKESK. DNA of the CDR3: TGTGCCAGCAGCCACTCCCCGGCGGCGGGAGGGCGTTACGAGCAGTACTTC. Translating it yields CASSHSPAAGGRYEQYF.

V is TRBV7-6 and J is TRBJ2-7; a weak D match, TRBD2 (5 bases). V lost 3 bases to trimming and J lost 0 bases, with 12 bases between them. Germline V gene lookup returns CDR1 SGHVS and CDR2 FNYEAQ. The CDR3 consists of 15 residues. The chain's CDR3 is CASSFGSGNSYEQYF. CDR3 nucleotides: TGTGCCAGCAGCTTCGGATCCGGGAACTCCTACGAGCAGTACTTC.

This chain uses TRBV27 with TRBJ2-7, with D maybe TRBD1 (6 bases). Germline CDR1 and CDR2: MNHEY and SMNVEV (reference sequence). The V end lost 3 bases, the J end lost 6 bases, and 9 bases lay between the germline ends. This CDR3 is built from 12 residues. Written as DNA, the CDR3 is TGTGCCAGCAGTTTCCCAGGGGCCGAGCAGTACTTC. As protein: CASSFPGAEQYF.

The CDR3 spells CASSPRRGSYEQYF. CDR3 nucleotides: TGTGCCAGCAGTCCCCGGAGAGGCTCCTACGAGCAGTACTTC. The gene calls are TRBV6-5 and TRBJ2-7; D uncertain. V lost 5 bases to trimming and J lost 0 bases, with 11 bases between them. Germline V gene sequence: CDR1 MNHEY, CDR2 SVGAGI. The CDR3 is made up of 14 amino acids.

This clone was observed once. In nucleotides, the CDR3 is TGCGCCAGCAGCCAATACAGGGGGCCGAACACCGGGGAGCTGTTTTTT. Translating gives CASSQYRGPNTGELFF. The chain joins TRBV4-3 to TRBJ2-2; 9 nucleotides line up with TRBD1. The CDR3 sequence is 16 residues long. The junction had 1 base not matched to a gene; V was cut back by 2 bases and J by 0 bases. From germline, CDR1 is LGHNA and CDR2 YSLEER.

V usage is TRBV11-2 and J usage is TRBJ2-1; D unclear. Trimming removed 0 bases from V and 2 bases from J, with 8 bases in between. In germline, CDR1 is SGHAT, CDR2 FQNNGV. This CDR3 comprises 15 residues. This chain's CDR3 is CASSLDERAYNEQFF. CDR3 nucleotide sequence: TGTGCCAGCAGCTTAGATGAGCGAGCCTACAATGAGCAGTTCTTC. The full variable domain, its missing parts supplied by reference TRBV11-2 and TRBJ2-1, is EAGVAQSPRYKIIEKRQSVAFWCNPISGHATLYWYQQILGQGPKLLIQFQNNGVVDDSQLPKDRFSAERLKGVDSTLKIQPAKLEDSAVYLCASSLDERAYNEQFFGPGTRLTVL.

This chain uses TRBV5-1 with TRBJ2-1, with 15 bases identical to TRBD2. The CDR3 has 16 amino acids. The V segment lost 4 bases and the J segment 8 bases; nucleotides outside the gene matches: 7. Germline loops: CDR1 SGHRS, CDR2 YFSETQ. This CDR3 reads CASSTPGLAGGDEQFF. As DNA, the CDR3 is TGCGCCAGCAGCACCCCGGGACTAGCGGGGGGCGATGAGCAGTTCTTC.

This chain joins TRBV7-9 and TRBJ2-4; TRBD1 is a possible D gene (6 bases). Germline loops: CDR1 SEHNR, CDR2 FQNEAQ (reference sequence). V dropped 1 base and J dropped 0 bases, with 13 bases sitting between them. The CDR3 totals 17 residues. The CDR3 loop reads CASSLGPRGTAKNIQYF. CDR3 bases: TGTGCCAGCAGCTTAGGTCCCAGGGGCACAGCCAAAAACATTCAGTACTTC.

DNA for the CDR3: TGCGCCAGCAGCCCTCTGACGGGAGGCGCTGGAAACACCATATATTTT. Translated: CASSPLTGGAGNTIYF. V gene TRBV5-1 combines with J gene TRBJ1-3; D not resolved. CDR3 length: 16 residues. V lost 4 bases, J lost 2 bases, and 16 bases lay in between. Per the germline V gene, CDR1 is SGHRS and CDR2 is YFSETQ.

This chain joins TRBV5-4 and TRBJ2-7; 12 bases align to TRBD2. Trimming took 0 bases from V and 3 from J; bases not matched to a gene: 1. CDR1 and CDR2 from the germline V gene are SGHNT and YYREEE (reference sequence). This CDR3 has 15 amino acids. The chain's CDR3 is CASSLGLAGVYEQYF. The CDR3 nucleotides are TGTGCCAGCAGCTTGGGACTAGCGGGGGTCTACGAGCAGTACTTC.

The chain combines TRBV5-1 with TRBJ2-5, with 12 bases fitting TRBD2. The CDR3 is 18 residues long. V dropped 0 bases and J dropped 2; count of bases not matched to a gene: 8. CDR1 SGHRS and CDR2 YFSETQ come from the germline V gene. The CDR3 region has the DNA TGCGCCAGCAGCTTGGCGGGGCTAGCGGGAGGGGGACAAGAGACCCAGTACTTC. Its translation: CASSLAGLAGGGQETQYF.

The gene calls are TRBV9 and TRBJ2-3, with D possibly matching TRBD2 (6 bases). V was clipped by 5 bases and J by 4 bases, with 20 bases between them. The CDR3 covers 16 residues. From germline, CDR1 is SGDLS and CDR2 YYNGEE. In DNA form, the CDR3 reads TGTGCCAGCAGTACAACTGTAACTAGCTTATCAGATACGCAGTATTTT. Its protein is CASSTTVTSLSDTQYF.

The V and J genes are TRBV7-9 and TRBJ2-2; 7 bases match TRBD2. With V trimmed by 3 bases and J by 2 bases, 6 bases remained unmatched. This CDR3 has 16 amino acids. Germline V lookup: CDR1 SEHNR, CDR2 FQNEAQ (reference sequence). The CDR3 bases are TGTGCCAGCAGCTTTGGGCGGGAGCGAAACACCGGGGAGCTGTTTTTT. Protein: CASSFGRERNTGELFF.

The chain recombines TRBV28 with TRBJ2-7, with D maybe TRBD2 (5 bases). Germline V lookup: CDR1 MDHEN, CDR2 SYDVKM. The CDR3 extends over 11 amino acids. V dropped 5 bases and J dropped 4 bases, with 6 bases sitting between them. This CDR3 is CASSSGYEQYF. In DNA, the CDR3 is TGTGCCAGCAGTAGCGGATACGAGCAGTACTTC.

The chain employs TRBV25-1 and TRBJ2-3; 7 nucleotides align to TRBD1. The CDR3 sequence is 13 residues long. Germline CDR1 and CDR2: MGHDK and SYGVNS. The ends lost 4 bases at V and 11 bases at J; junction bases unmatched: 9. CDR3 nucleotides: TGTGCCAGCAGTGGTAACCGGGACAGAGGGCAGTATTTT. It encodes CASSGNRDRGQYF. Combining the CDR3 with reference TRBV25-1 and TRBJ2-3 gives the whole variable domain EADIYQTPRYLVIGTGKKITLECSQTMGHDKMYWYQQDPGMELHLIHYSYGVNSTEKGDLSSESTVSRIRTEHFPLTLESARPSHTSQYLCASSGNRDRGQYFGPGTRLTVL.

This chain uses TRBV6-5 with TRBJ1-2; 8 bases fit TRBD1. Germline trimming cut 9 bases from V and 4 bases from J; bases unmatched to any gene: 10. This CDR3 is built from 14 residues. From germline, CDR1 is MNHEY and CDR2 SVGAGI. DNA of the CDR3: TGTGCCAGTGAAGAGCCCGGACAGGGCTATGGCTACACCTTC. Protein: CASEEPGQGYGYTF.